These T cell receptor beta chains were read from a single sample in a study of CD4+ T cells in melanoma. Produced via immunoSEQ multiplex PCR; TCRdb's table is partial and in-frame only. The sample has roughly 12,000 clones; around 69% are singletons. Source material: cells from a culture (not recorded whether cultured in vitro). Receptors were obtained from a human donor with melanoma. CDR3s include the opening cysteine and the closing phenylalanine or tryptophan. The order of the fields is D gene, clone size, V gene, J gene, CDR3 DNA, CDR3 protein. A D gene is named only where the DNA matches it firmly. A row's size may be missing; if present it is once, few, many or a size class.

D gene: TRBD1
clone size: once
V gene: TRBV14
J gene: TRBJ1-2
CDR3 DNA: TGTGCCAGCAGCAGGACAGGGGTTGCTATGTATGGCTACACCTTC
CDR3 protein: CASSRTGVAMYGYTF

D gene: TRBD1
clone size: NA
V gene: TRBV18
J gene: TRBJ2-1
CDR3 DNA: TGTGCCAGCTCACCCCTAGGGACAGGGGACAATGAGCAGTTCTTC
CDR3 protein: CASSPLGTGDNEQFF

D gene: NA
clone size: few
V gene: TRBV10-3
J gene: TRBJ2-7
CDR3 DNA: TGTGCCTCGATGGGGGCCGAGTACGAGCAGTACTTC
CDR3 protein: CASMGAEYEQYF

D gene: NA
clone size: NA
V gene: TRBV7-9
J gene: TRBJ1-3
CDR3 DNA: TGTGCCAGCAGCTTAGCACTCACCTCTGGAAACACCATATATTTT
CDR3 protein: CASSLALTSGNTIYF

D gene: TRBD1
clone size: once
V gene: TRBV9
J gene: TRBJ1-2
CDR3 DNA: TGTGCCAGCAGCCCTGACAGGGACTATGGCTACACCTTC
CDR3 protein: CASSPDRDYGYTF

D gene: NA
clone size: few
V gene: TRBV4-2
J gene: TRBJ1-4
CDR3 DNA: TGTGCCAGCAGCCAAGAAAGAGGGAGTGGGGATGAAAAACTGTTTTTT
CDR3 protein: CASSQERGSGDEKLFF

D gene: TRBD2
clone size: NA
V gene: TRBV4-2
J gene: TRBJ2-5
CDR3 DNA: TGTGCCAGCAGCCAAGTCACAGCGGGGGGGCCGGAGACCCAGTACTTC
CDR3 protein: CASSQVTAGGPETQYF

D gene: TRBD1
clone size: NA
V gene: TRBV9
J gene: TRBJ1-1
CDR3 DNA: TGTGCCAGCAGCGCCGGACAGGGGCCGTCTGAAGCTTTCTTT
CDR3 protein: CASSAGQGPSEAFF

D gene: NA
clone size: NA
V gene: TRBV11-1
J gene: TRBJ2-2
CDR3 DNA: TGTGCCAGTGGCCCCAATGCGGGATTTGGCACCGGGGAGCTGTTTTTT
CDR3 protein: CASGPNAGFGTGELFF

D gene: TRBD1
clone size: few
V gene: TRBV10-1
J gene: TRBJ2-3
CDR3 DNA: TGCGCCAGCAGTGCAGGGGGACCGGGAGATACGCAGTATTTT
CDR3 protein: CASSAGGPGDTQYF

D gene: NA
clone size: NA
V gene: TRBV30
J gene: TRBJ1-6
CDR3 DNA: TGTGCCTCACAGCGCACTAATTCACCCCTCCACTTT
CDR3 protein: CASQRTNSPLHF

D gene: NA
clone size: NA
V gene: TRBV18
J gene: TRBJ1-4
CDR3 DNA: TGTGCCAGCTCACCAGTTGTCGCAGCAACTAATGAAAAACTGTTTTTT
CDR3 protein: CASSPVVAATNEKLFF

D gene: TRBD1
clone size: NA
V gene: TRBV6-1
J gene: TRBJ1-5
CDR3 DNA: TGTGCCAGCAGTACAGGGGGAGGTCAGCCCCAGCATTTT
CDR3 protein: CASSTGGGQPQHF

D gene: NA
clone size: few
V gene: TRBV27
J gene: TRBJ1-2
CDR3 DNA: TGTGCCAGCAGTTTGTCCCGGGCCTCTAACTATGGCTACACCTTC
CDR3 protein: CASSLSRASNYGYTF

D gene: NA
clone size: NA
V gene: TRBV29-1
J gene: TRBJ2-3
CDR3 DNA: TGCAGCGTTGAAGTCGGTACAGATACGCAGTATTTT
CDR3 protein: CSVEVGTDTQYF

D gene: TRBD2
clone size: NA
V gene: TRBV27
J gene: TRBJ2-1
CDR3 DNA: TGTGCCAGCAGCGGCGCCTGGCGGGGGGAAATTGAGCAGTTCTTC
CDR3 protein: CASSGAWRGEIEQFF

D gene: NA
clone size: NA
V gene: TRBV18
J gene: TRBJ2-2
CDR3 DNA: TGTGCCAGCTCACCAGGGGACACCGGGGAGCTGTTTTTT
CDR3 protein: CASSPGDTGELFF

D gene: NA
clone size: NA
V gene: TRBV2
J gene: TRBJ2-7
CDR3 DNA: TGTGCCAGCAGAGAGGGGATGGAGCAGTACTTC
CDR3 protein: CASREGMEQYF

D gene: TRBD1
clone size: NA
V gene: TRBV6-5
J gene: TRBJ2-7
CDR3 DNA: TGTGCCAGCAGTTACTCCCCGACAGGGCCCTACGAGCAGTACTTC
CDR3 protein: CASSYSPTGPYEQYF

D gene: NA
clone size: NA
V gene: TRBV29-1
J gene: TRBJ1-4
CDR3 DNA: TGCAGCGTTGAGGTTACGGGGCGGGGGTTCGAAAAACTGTTTTTT
CDR3 protein: CSVEVTGRGFEKLFF

D gene: TRBD1
clone size: few
V gene: TRBV6-6
J gene: TRBJ1-1
CDR3 DNA: TGTGCCAGCAACCATGTTAGGACAGGACTGAACACTGAAGCTTTCTTT
CDR3 protein: CASNHVRTGLNTEAFF

D gene: NA
clone size: NA
V gene: TRBV7-2
J gene: TRBJ1-5
CDR3 DNA: TGTGCCAGCAGCTTAGGGCACAGGGATCAGCCCCAGCATTTT
CDR3 protein: CASSLGHRDQPQHF

D gene: NA
clone size: once
V gene: TRBV6-6
J gene: TRBJ1-5
CDR3 DNA: TGTGCCAGCAGTTATACCTCTAATCAGCCCCAGCATTTT
CDR3 protein: CASSYTSNQPQHF

D gene: TRBD1
clone size: NA
V gene: TRBV10-2
J gene: TRBJ2-5
CDR3 DNA: TGCGCCAGCAGGTGGACAGGGGAGAAGACCCAGTACTTC
CDR3 protein: CASRWTGEKTQYF

D gene: NA
clone size: NA
V gene: TRBV9
J gene: TRBJ1-2
CDR3 DNA: TGTGCCAGCAGCGTAACAGGGACCTTTAACTATGGCTACACCTTC
CDR3 protein: CASSVTGTFNYGYTF

D gene: NA
clone size: NA
V gene: TRBV7-7
J gene: TRBJ2-5
CDR3 DNA: TGTGCTAGCAGCTTAGTTCCCCAAGAGACCCAGTACTTC
CDR3 protein: CASSLVPQETQYF

D gene: NA
clone size: NA
V gene: TRBV11-3
J gene: TRBJ2-2
CDR3 DNA: TGTGCCAGCAGGGCAGGGAACACCGGGGAGCTGTTTTTT
CDR3 protein: CASRAGNTGELFF

D gene: TRBD1
clone size: NA
V gene: TRBV7-6
J gene: TRBJ2-2
CDR3 DNA: TGTGCCAGCAGCTCGACAGGGGTCGAAACCGGGGAGCTGTTTTTT
CDR3 protein: CASSSTGVETGELFF

D gene: TRBD2
clone size: NA
V gene: TRBV9
J gene: TRBJ2-5
CDR3 DNA: TGTGCCAGCAGCGTCGGTTGGCGGGGGGGCCAAAAGACCCAGTACTTC
CDR3 protein: CASSVGWRGGQKTQYF

D gene: TRBD1
clone size: NA
V gene: TRBV6-5
J gene: TRBJ1-2
CDR3 DNA: TGTGCCAGCAGTAGGGCAGGGGGCCTTGGCTACACCTTC
CDR3 protein: CASSRAGGLGYTF

D gene: NA
clone size: NA
V gene: TRBV4-1
J gene: TRBJ2-2
CDR3 DNA: TGCGCCAGCAGCCTGAGAGGGCGGGACAGCAACACCGGGGAGCTGTTTTTT
CDR3 protein: CASSLRGRDSNTGELFF

D gene: TRBD2
clone size: NA
V gene: TRBV5-4
J gene: TRBJ2-7
CDR3 DNA: TGTGCCAGCAGCGGGGGAGGGTTTAACTACGAGCAGTACTTC
CDR3 protein: CASSGGGFNYEQYF

D gene: NA
clone size: few
V gene: TRBV5-6
J gene: TRBJ1-2
CDR3 DNA: TGTGCCAGCAGCCCGGACACTTTATATGGCTACACCTTC
CDR3 protein: CASSPDTLYGYTF

D gene: NA
clone size: once
V gene: TRBV6-1
J gene: TRBJ2-3
CDR3 DNA: TGTGCCAGCACCAGGGACGGGCGCACAGATACGCAGTATTTT
CDR3 protein: CASTRDGRTDTQYF

D gene: NA
clone size: few
V gene: TRBV11-2
J gene: TRBJ2-5
CDR3 DNA: TGTGCCAGCAGCTTATCCCGGTGGTCCGAGACCCAGTACTTC
CDR3 protein: CASSLSRWSETQYF

D gene: NA
clone size: NA
V gene: TRBV4-2
J gene: TRBJ2-2
CDR3 DNA: TGTGCCAGCAGCCCCGTGATGAGCGACACCGGGGAGCTGTTTTTT
CDR3 protein: CASSPVMSDTGELFF

D gene: NA
clone size: few
V gene: TRBV28
J gene: TRBJ1-2
CDR3 DNA: TGTGCCAGCAGTTTAAGAGGGGGGGCCTCCTATGGCTACACCTTC
CDR3 protein: CASSLRGGASYGYTF

D gene: NA
clone size: NA
V gene: TRBV6-5
J gene: TRBJ2-7
CDR3 DNA: TGTGCCAGCAGTTACTCGAATATGGGGGCTCCCTACGAGCAGTACTTC
CDR3 protein: CASSYSNMGAPYEQYF

D gene: NA
clone size: NA
V gene: TRBV7-2
J gene: TRBJ1-3
CDR3 DNA: TGTGCCAGCACCCCGACCCCGGGAAACACCATATATTTT
CDR3 protein: CASTPTPGNTIYF

D gene: TRBD2
clone size: NA
V gene: TRBV2
J gene: TRBJ2-3
CDR3 DNA: TGTGCCAGCAGTGTGTCGGGGGGGCTGGATACGCAGTATTTT
CDR3 protein: CASSVSGGLDTQYF

D gene: NA
clone size: NA
V gene: TRBV7-9
J gene: TRBJ1-6
CDR3 DNA: TGTGCCAGCAGCTTACAGGGTCGGCGGTCACCCCTCCACTTT
CDR3 protein: CASSLQGRRSPLHF

D gene: TRBD1
clone size: NA
V gene: TRBV4-1
J gene: TRBJ2-5
CDR3 DNA: TGCGCCAGCAGCCAACCGGACAGGGTCGGGCAAGAGACCCAGTACTTC
CDR3 protein: CASSQPDRVGQETQYF

D gene: TRBD1
clone size: NA
V gene: TRBV7-6
J gene: TRBJ2-2
CDR3 DNA: TGTGCCAGCAGCCGGACAGGGTTCACCGGGGAGCTGTTTTTT
CDR3 protein: CASSRTGFTGELFF

D gene: NA
clone size: NA
V gene: TRBV19
J gene: TRBJ1-4
CDR3 DNA: TGTGCCAGTAGGCATTCCCGCGATGCAACTAATGAAAAACTGTTTTTT
CDR3 protein: CASRHSRDATNEKLFF

D gene: NA
clone size: NA
V gene: TRBV6-5
J gene: TRBJ2-7
CDR3 DNA: TGTGCCAGCAGTCGCGATTCAGCTCGGGGGTACGAGCAGTACTTC
CDR3 protein: CASSRDSARGYEQYF